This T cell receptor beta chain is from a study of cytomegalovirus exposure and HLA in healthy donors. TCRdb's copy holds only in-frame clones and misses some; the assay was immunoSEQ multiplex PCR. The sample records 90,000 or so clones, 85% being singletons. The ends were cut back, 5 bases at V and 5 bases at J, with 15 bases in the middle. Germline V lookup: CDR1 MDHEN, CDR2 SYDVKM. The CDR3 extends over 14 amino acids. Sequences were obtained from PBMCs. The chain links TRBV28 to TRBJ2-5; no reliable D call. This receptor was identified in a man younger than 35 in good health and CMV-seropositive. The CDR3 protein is CASSPAGSWETQYF. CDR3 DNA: TGTGCCAGCAGTCCGGCCGGGTCATGGGAGACCCAGTACTTC.